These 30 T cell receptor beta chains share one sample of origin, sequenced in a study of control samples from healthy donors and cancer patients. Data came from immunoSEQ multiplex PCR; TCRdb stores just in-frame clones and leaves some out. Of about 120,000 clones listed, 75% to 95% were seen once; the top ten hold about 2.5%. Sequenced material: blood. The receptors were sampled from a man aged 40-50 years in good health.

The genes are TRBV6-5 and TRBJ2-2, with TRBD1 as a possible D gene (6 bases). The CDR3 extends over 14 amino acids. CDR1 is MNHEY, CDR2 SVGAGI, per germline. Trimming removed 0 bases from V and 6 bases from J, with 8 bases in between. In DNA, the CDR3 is TGTGCCAGCAGTTACTCCACAGGGCCCGGGGAGCTGTTTTTT. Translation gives CASSYSTGPGELFF.

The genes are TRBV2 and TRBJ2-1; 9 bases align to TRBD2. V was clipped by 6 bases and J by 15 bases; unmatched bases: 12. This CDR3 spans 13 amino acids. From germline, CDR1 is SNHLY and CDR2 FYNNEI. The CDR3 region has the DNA TGTGCCAGCAGGGGCCTCGCAGCGGGGGGAGCGTTCTTC. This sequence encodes CASRGLAAGGAFF.

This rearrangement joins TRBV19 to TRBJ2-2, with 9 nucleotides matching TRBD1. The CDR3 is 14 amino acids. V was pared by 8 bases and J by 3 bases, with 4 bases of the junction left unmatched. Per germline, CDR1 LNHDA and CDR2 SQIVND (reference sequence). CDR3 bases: TGTGCCAGTCACAGGGGGCTGGACACCGGGGAGCTGTTTTTT. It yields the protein CASHRGLDTGELFF.

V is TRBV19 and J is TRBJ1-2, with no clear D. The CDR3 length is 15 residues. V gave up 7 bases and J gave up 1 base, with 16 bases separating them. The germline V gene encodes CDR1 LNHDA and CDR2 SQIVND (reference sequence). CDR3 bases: TGTGCCAGTATGGGCAGGACCAGCCTTAACTATGGCTACACCTTC. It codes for CASMGRTSLNYGYTF.

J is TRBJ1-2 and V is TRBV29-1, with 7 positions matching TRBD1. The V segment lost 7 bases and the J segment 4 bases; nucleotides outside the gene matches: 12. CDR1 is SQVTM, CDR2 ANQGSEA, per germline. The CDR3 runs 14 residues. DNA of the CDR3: TGCAGCGCGCTCCAGACAGGGTTGTTCTATGGCTACACCTTC. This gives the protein CSALQTGLFYGYTF.

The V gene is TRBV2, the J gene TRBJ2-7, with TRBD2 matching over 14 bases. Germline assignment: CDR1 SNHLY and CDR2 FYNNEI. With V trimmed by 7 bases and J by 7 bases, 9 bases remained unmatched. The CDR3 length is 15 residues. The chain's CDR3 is CASNRLAGGLGEQYF. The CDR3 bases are TGTGCCAGCAACCGACTAGCGGGGGGGCTGGGGGAGCAGTACTTC.

DNA for the CDR3: TGTGCCACCCAACCTGACAGGGGGGAATATGAAAAACTGTTTTTT. It encodes CATQPDRGEYEKLFF. The chain employs TRBV28 and TRBJ1-4; 9 bases map to TRBD1. Germline CDR1 MDHEN, CDR2 SYDVKM. V was clipped by 10 bases and J by 6 bases; unmatched bases: 12. This CDR3 is built from 15 residues.

The CDR3 protein is CASSLDSWQGESGELFF. For the CDR3, the DNA is TGTGCCAGCAGCTTAGATAGTTGGCAGGGTGAATCCGGGGAGCTGTTTTTT. The chain combines TRBV11-3 with TRBJ2-2, with D tentatively TRBD1 (5 bases). Germline assignment: CDR1 SGHNT and CDR2 YENEEA. Trimming shortened V by 0 bases and J by 6 bases, and 17 bases separated the two germline ends. The length of the CDR3 is 17 residues.

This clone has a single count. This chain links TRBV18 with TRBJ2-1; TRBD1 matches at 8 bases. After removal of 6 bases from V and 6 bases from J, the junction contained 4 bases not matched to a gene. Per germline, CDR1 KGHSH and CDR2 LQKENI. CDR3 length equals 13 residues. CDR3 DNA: TGTGCCAGCTCTCCAACAGGGGGCAATGAGCAGTTCTTC. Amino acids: CASSPTGGNEQFF.

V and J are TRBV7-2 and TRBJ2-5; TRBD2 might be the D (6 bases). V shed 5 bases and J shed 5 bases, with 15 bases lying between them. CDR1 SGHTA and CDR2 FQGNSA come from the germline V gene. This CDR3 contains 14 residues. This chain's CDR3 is CASSPRGGRETQYF. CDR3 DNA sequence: TGTGCCAGCAGCCCCCGGGGAGGTCGCGAGACCCAGTACTTC.

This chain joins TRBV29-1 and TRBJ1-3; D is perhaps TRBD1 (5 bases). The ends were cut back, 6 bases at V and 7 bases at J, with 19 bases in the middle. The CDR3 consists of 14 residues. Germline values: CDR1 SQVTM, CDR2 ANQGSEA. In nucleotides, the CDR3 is TGCAGCGTGGAGGGACCATTGGAGGGTAACACCATATATTTT. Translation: CSVEGPLEGNTIYF.

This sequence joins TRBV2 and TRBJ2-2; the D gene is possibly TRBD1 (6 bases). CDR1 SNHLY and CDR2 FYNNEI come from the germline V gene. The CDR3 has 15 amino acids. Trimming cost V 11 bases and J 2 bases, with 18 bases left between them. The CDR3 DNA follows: TGTGCCCAAATGACCTTGGACAGCAACACCGGGGAGCTGTTTTTT. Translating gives CAQMTLDSNTGELFF.

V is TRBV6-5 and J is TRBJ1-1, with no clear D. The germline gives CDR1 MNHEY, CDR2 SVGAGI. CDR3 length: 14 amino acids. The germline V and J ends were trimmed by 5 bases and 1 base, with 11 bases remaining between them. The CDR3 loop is CASSPPGRNTEAFF. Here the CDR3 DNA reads TGTGCCAGCAGTCCCCCGGGGAGGAACACTGAAGCTTTCTTT.

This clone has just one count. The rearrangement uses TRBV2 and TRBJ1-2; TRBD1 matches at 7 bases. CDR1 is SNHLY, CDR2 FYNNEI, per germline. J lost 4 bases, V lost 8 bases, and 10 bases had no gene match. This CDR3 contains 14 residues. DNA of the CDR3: TGTGCCAGCCGGGACAGAGATCCGTCCTATGGCTACACCTTC. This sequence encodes CASRDRDPSYGYTF.

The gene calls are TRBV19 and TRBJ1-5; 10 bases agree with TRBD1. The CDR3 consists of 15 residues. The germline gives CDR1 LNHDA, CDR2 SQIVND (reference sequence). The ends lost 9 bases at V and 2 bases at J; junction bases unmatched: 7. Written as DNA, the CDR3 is TGTGCCAGCAGGGGGACAGGGGACGGCAATCAGCCCCAGCATTTT. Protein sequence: CASRGTGDGNQPQHF.

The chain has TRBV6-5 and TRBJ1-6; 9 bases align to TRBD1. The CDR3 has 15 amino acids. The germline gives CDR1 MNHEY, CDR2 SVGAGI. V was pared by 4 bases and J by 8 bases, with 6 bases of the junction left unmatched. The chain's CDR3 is CASSSLQGADSPLHF. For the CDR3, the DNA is TGTGCCAGCAGTTCCTTACAGGGGGCGGATTCACCCCTCCACTTT.

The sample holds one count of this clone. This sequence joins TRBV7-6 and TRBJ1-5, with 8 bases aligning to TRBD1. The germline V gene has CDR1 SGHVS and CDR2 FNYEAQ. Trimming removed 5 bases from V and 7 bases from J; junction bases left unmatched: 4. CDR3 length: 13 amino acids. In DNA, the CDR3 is TGTGCCAGCAGCCCGGACAGGGAACAGCCCCAGCATTTT. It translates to CASSPDREQPQHF.

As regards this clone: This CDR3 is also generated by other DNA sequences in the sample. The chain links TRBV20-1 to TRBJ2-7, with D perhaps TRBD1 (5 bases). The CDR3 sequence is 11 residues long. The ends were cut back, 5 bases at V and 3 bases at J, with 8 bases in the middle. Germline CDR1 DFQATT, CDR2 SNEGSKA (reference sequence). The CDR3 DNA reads TGCAGTGCTCCACAGGTCTACGAGCAGTACTTC. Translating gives CSAPQVYEQYF.

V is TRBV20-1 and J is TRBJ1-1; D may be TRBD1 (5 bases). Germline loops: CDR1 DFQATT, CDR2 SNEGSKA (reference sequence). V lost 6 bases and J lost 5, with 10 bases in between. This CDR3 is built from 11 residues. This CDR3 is CSARTLTEAFF. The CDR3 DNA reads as TGCAGTGCAAGGACATTGACTGAAGCTTTCTTT.

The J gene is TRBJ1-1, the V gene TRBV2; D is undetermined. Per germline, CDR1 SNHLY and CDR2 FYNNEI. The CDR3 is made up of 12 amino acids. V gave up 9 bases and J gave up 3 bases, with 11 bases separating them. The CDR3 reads CARLHVDTEAFF. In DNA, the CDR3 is TGTGCCAGGTTACATGTCGACACTGAAGCTTTCTTT.

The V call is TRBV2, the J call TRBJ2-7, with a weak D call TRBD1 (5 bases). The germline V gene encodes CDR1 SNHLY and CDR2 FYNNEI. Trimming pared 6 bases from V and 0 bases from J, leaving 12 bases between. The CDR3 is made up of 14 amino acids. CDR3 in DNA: TGTGCCAGCAGCTACGACAGCCTCTCCTACGAGCAGTACTTC. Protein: CASSYDSLSYEQYF.

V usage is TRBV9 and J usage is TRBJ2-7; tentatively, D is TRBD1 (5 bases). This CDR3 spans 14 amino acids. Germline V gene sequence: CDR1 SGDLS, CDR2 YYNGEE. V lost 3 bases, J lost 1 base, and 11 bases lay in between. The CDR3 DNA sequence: TGTGCCAGCAGCGCCGCAGACAGATCCTACGAGCAGTACTTC. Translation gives CASSAADRSYEQYF.

The CDR3 sequence: CASSQGAWGGSGANVLTF. CDR3 DNA sequence: TGCGCCAGCAGCCAAGGTGCTTGGGGGGGCTCTGGGGCCAACGTCCTGACTTTC. The chain couples TRBV4-1 to TRBJ2-6; TRBD2 matches 7 bases. With 1 base clipped from V and 0 bases from J, the junction kept 6 bases outside the gene matches. The CDR3 spans 18 residues. Per the germline V gene, CDR1 is MGHRA and CDR2 is YSYEKL.

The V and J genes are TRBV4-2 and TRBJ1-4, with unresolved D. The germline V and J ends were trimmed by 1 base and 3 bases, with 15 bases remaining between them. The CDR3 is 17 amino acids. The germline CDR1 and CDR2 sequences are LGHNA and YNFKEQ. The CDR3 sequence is CASSQVISTDPNEKLFF. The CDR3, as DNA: TGTGCCAGCAGCCAAGTGATTTCGACGGATCCTAATGAAAAACTGTTTTTT.

The CDR3 nucleotides are TGTGCCAGCAGCTTGGGGGGGACAGGGCACACTGAAGCTTTCTTT. It codes for CASSLGGTGHTEAFF. The chain combines TRBV5-4 with TRBJ1-1, with 9 bases lining up with TRBD1. The CDR3 length is 15 residues. After removal of 0 bases from V and 3 bases from J, the junction contained 3 bases not matched to a gene. Germline CDR1 SGHNT, CDR2 YYREEE (reference sequence).

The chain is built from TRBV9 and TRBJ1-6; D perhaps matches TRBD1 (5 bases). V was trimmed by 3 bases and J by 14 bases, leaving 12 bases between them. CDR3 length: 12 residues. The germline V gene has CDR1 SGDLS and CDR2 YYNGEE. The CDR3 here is CASSGDYMTLHF. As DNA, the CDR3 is TGTGCCAGCAGCGGGGACTACATGACCCTCCACTTT.

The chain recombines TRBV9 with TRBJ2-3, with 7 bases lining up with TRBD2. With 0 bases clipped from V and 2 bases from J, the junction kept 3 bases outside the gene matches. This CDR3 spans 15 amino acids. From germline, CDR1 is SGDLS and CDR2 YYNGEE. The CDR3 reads CASSVGDYYTDTQYF. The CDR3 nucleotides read TGTGCCAGCAGCGTAGGGGACTACTACACAGATACGCAGTATTTT.

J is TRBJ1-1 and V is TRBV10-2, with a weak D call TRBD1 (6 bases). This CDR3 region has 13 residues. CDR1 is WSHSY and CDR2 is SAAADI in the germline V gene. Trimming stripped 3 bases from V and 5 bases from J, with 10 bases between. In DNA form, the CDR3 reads TGCGCCAGCAGTGATTGGGACATGACTGAAGCTTTCTTT. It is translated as CASSDWDMTEAFF.

The CDR3 sequence: CASSLNTGAGSYEQYF. CDR3 DNA sequence: TGTGCCAGCAGCTTGAATACGGGGGCGGGCTCGTACGAGCAGTACTTC. This chain links TRBV5-5 with TRBJ2-7; D tentatively reads TRBD1 or TRBD2 (6 bases each). Germline lookup yields CDR1 SGHKS and CDR2 YYEKEE (reference sequence). The CDR3 covers 16 residues. The V end lost 1 base, the J end lost 4 bases, and 18 bases lay between the germline ends. Supplemented by reference TRBV5-5 and TRBJ2-7, the full variable domain reads DAGVTQSPTHLIKTRGQQVTLRCSPISGHKSVSWYQQVLGQGPQFIFQYYEKEERGRGNFPDRFSARQFPNYSSELNVNALLLGDSALYLCASSLNTGAGSYEQYFGPGTRLTVT.

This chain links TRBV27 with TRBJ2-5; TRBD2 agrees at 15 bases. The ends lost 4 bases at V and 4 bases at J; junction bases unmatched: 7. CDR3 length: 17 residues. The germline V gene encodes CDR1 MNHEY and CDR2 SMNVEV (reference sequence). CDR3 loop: CASSSGTSGGPGETQYF. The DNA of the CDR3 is TGTGCCAGCAGTTCCGGGACTAGCGGGGGGCCGGGAGAGACCCAGTACTTC.